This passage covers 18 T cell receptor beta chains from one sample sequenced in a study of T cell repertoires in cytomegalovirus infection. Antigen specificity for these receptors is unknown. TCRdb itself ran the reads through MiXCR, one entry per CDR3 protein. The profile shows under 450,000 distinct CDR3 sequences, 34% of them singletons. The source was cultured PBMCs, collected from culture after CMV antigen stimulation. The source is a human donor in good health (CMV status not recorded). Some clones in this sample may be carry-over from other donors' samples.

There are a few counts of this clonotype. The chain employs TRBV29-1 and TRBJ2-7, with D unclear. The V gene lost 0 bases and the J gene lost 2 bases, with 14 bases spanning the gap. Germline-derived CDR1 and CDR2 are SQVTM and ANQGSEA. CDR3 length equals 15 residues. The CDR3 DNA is TGCAGCGTTGAAGACGCTAGGATCCTACCCTACGAGCAGTACTTC. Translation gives CSVEDARILPYEQYF.

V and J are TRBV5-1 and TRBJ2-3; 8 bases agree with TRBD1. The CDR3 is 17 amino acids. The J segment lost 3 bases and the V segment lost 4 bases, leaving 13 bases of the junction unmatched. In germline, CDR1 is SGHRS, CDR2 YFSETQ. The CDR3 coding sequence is TGCGCCAGCAGCAAACGATACAGGGGGTTAGGGACAGATACGCAGTATTTT. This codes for CASSKRYRGLGTDTQYF.

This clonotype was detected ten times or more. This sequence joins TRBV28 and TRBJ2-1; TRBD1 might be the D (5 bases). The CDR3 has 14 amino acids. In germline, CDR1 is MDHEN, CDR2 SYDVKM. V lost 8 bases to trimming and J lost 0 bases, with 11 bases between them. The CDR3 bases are TGTGCCAGCCCCACAGGTTTCTCCTACAATGAGCAGTTCTTC. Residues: CASPTGFSYNEQFF.

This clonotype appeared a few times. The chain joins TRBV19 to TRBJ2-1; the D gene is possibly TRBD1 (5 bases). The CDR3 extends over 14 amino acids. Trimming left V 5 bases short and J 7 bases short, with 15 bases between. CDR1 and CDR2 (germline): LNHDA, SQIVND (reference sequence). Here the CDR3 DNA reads TGTGCCAGTAGTTCCGTTTTACAGGCTAATGAGCAGTTCTTC. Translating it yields CASSSVLQANEQFF.

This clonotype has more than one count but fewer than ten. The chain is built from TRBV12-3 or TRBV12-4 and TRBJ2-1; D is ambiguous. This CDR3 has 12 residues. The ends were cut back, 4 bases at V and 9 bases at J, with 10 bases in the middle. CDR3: CASSWTGGEQFF. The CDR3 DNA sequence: TGTGCCAGCAGTTGGACGGGTGGTGAGCAGTTCTTC.

As DNA, the CDR3 is TGTGCCAGCAGTTTAGGGCTAGCCGAACAAGAGACCCAGTACTTC. Its protein is CASSLGLAEQETQYF. J is TRBJ2-5 and V is TRBV12-3 or TRBV12-4; tentatively, D is TRBD2 (5 bases). Trimming took 1 base from V and 2 from J, leaving 11 bases between them. The CDR3 contains 15 residues.

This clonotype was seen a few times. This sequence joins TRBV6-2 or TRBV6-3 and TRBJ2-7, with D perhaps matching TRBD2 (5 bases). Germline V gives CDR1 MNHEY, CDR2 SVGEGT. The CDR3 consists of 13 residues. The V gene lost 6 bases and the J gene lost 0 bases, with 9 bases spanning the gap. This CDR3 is CASRDGSSYEQYF. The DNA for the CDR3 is TGTGCCAGCAGGGATGGGAGCTCCTACGAGCAGTACTTC.

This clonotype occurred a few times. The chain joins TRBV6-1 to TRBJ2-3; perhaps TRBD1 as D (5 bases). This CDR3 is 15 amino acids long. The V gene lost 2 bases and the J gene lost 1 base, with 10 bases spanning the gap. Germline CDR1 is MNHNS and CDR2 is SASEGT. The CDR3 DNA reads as TGTGCCAGCAGTGAACAGGGCAGTGGCACAGATACGCAGTATTTT. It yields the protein CASSEQGSGTDTQYF.

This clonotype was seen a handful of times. The CDR3 is CASPGSREGLGEQYV. In DNA, the CDR3 is TGTGCCAGCCCGGGGTCGCGGGAGGGCCTGGGCGAGCAGTACGTC. The chain links TRBV7-4 to TRBJ2-7; TRBD2 aligns across 9 bases. Trimming took 8 bases from V and 6 from J; bases not matched to a gene: 14. The CDR3 contains 15 residues. Germline CDR1 and CDR2: SGHVT and SQSDAQ.

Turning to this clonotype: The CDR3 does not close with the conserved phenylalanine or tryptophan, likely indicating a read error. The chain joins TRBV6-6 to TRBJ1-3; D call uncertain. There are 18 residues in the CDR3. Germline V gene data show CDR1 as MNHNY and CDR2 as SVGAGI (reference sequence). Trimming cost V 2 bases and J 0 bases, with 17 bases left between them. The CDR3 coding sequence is TGTGCCAGCAGTTACAGACCCCGGCCGCCTTACTCTGGAAACACCATATATGTT. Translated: CASSYRPRPPYSGNTIYV.

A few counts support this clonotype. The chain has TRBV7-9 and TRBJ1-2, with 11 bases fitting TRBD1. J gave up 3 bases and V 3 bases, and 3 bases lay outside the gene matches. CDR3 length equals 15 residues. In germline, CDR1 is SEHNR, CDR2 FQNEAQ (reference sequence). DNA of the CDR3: TGTGCCAGCAGCTTTCCGGGACAGGGGGACTATGGCTACACCTTC. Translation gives CASSFPGQGDYGYTF.

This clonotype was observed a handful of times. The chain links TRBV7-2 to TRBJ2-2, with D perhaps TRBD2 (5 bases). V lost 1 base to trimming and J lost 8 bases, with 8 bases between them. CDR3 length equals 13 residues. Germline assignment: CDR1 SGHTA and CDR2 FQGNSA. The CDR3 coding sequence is TGTGCCAGCAGCTTAGGGGCGGGTGGGGAGCTGTTTTTT. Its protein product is CASSLGAGGELFF.

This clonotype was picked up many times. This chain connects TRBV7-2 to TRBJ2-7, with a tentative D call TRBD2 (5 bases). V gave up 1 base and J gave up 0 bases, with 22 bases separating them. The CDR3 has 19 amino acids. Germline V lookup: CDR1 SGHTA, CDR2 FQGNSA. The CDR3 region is CASSLVVFSRRANSYEQYF. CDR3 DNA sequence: TGTGCCAGCAGCTTAGTAGTCTTTTCAAGGCGGGCGAACTCCTACGAGCAGTACTTC.

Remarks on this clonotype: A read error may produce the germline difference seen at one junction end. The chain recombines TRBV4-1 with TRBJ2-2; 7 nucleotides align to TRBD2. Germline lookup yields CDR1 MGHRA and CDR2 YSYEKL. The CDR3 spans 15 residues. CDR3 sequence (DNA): TGTTACGCCAGTGGCGGGAGAACGGACACCGGGGAGCTGTTTTTT. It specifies CYASGGRTDTGELFF.

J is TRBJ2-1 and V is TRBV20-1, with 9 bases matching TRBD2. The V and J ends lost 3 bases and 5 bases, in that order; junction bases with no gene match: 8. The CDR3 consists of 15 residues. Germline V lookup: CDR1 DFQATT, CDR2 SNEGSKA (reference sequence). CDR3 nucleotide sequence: TGCAGTGCTAGCGGGGTAGCGGGAGTCAACAATGAGCAGTTCTTC. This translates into CSASGVAGVNNEQFF.

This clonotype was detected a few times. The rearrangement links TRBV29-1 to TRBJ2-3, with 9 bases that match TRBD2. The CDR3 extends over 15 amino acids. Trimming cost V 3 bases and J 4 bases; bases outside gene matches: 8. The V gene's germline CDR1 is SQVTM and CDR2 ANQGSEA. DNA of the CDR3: TGCAGCGTTGAGTATCCGGGACTAGCTTCAGATACGCAGTATTTT. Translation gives CSVEYPGLASDTQYF.

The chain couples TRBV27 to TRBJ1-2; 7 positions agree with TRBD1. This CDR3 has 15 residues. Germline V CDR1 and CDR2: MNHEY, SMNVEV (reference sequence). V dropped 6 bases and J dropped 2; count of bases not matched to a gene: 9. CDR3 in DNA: TGTGCCAGCAGCACTCGGGACAGAAGCAACTATGGCTACACCTTC. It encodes CASSTRDRSNYGYTF.

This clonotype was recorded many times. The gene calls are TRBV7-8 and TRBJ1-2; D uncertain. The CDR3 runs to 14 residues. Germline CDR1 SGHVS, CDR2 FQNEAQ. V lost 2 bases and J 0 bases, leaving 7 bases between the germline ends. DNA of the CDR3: TGTGCCAGCAGCTTACAGAGTCCTAACTATGGCTACACCTTC. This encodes CASSLQSPNYGYTF.